The source of this T cell receptor beta chain is a study of shared clonotypes between healthy human individuals. V shed 7 bases and J shed 7 bases, with 14 bases lying between them. The CDR3 runs to 13 residues. The V gene's germline CDR1 is SGHVS and CDR2 FQNEAQ. Assay: immunoSEQ multiplex PCR; the TCRdb copy retains only in-frame clones and omits some. The profile shows hundreds of thousands of clones, approximately 97% of them singletons. This rearrangement joins TRBV7-8 to TRBJ2-1, with D hard to call. Sequencing input: naive CD4+ T cells sorted from blood. Subset meaning: CD45RA+ positively selected. This sequence originates from a woman in her twenties or thirties in good health. For the CDR3, the DNA is TGTGCCAGCACCAAAGCCAGGCTGAATGAGCAGTTCTTC. Translating gives CASTKARLNEQFF.